The T cell receptor (beta chain) described here comes from a study of blood T cells in healthy people across ages. Broader study findings: The unknown donor CMV status may have confounded expanded clonotype changes.

Combining a sample-barcoded 5' primer with a J-beta primer mix, a second PCR ran for roughly 6 to 12 cycles. TCRdb recomputed calls from the 5' RACE reads with MiXCR, one row per CDR3 protein. The sample lists approximately 800,000 distinct CDR3 sequences, under 40% seen once, with 10% to 15% in the top ten. This clonotype was counted between two and nine times. Its antigen is still unknown. Peripheral blood from each donor was collected in a volume of 9.5 to 10 milliliters. Samples each had at least 5 micrograms of total RNA extracted. The ends were cut back, 1 base at V and 12 bases at J, with 9 bases in the middle. This CDR3 has 11 amino acids.

The source is a man aged 18 to 29 in good health. Material: blood. The gene calls are TRBV12-3 or TRBV12-4 and TRBJ1-1, with D hard to call. The CDR3 here is CASSLVDLPFF. The CDR3 region has the DNA TGTGCCAGCAGTTTAGTGGACTTACCTTTCTTT.